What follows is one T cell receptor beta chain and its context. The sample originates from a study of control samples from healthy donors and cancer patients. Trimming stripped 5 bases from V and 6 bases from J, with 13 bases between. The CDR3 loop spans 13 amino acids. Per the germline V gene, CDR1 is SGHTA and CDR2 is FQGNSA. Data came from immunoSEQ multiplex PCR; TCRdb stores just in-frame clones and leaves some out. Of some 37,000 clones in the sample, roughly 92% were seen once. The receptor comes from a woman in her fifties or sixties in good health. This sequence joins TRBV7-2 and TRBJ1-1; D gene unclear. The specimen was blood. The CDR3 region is CASSPPTFAEAFF. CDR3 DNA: TGTGCCAGCAGCCCCCCGACCTTCGCTGAAGCTTTCTTT.